This T cell receptor (beta chain) emerged from a study of blood T cell repertoires in COVID-19. V gave up 1 base and J gave up 0 bases, with 18 bases separating them. In germline, CDR1 is SGHTA, CDR2 FQGNSA. The CDR3 spans 18 residues. Seattle cases were enrolled at active infection and followed longitudinally. Authors' analysis steps: How many nucleated cells were present was estimated from reference gene primer amplification. Profiling relied on immunoSEQ multiplex PCR, and the TCRdb table lists in-frame clones only, not all of them. That table is the source of V, J and clone size, and D and trimming were worked out from the DNA. The repertoire holds 300,000 to 350,000 clones, with 80% to 95% as singletons.

The TCR sequence derives from a woman aged 30 to 39 with COVID-19, enrolled during active disease. Sequenced sample: peripheral blood. The chain is built from TRBV7-2 and TRBJ1-1; TRBD1 might be the D (5 bases). The CDR3 sequence: CASSLGTILGRMNTEAFF. The CDR3 DNA reads as TGTGCCAGCAGCTTAGGGACAATTCTGGGCCGAATGAACACTGAAGCTTTCTTT.